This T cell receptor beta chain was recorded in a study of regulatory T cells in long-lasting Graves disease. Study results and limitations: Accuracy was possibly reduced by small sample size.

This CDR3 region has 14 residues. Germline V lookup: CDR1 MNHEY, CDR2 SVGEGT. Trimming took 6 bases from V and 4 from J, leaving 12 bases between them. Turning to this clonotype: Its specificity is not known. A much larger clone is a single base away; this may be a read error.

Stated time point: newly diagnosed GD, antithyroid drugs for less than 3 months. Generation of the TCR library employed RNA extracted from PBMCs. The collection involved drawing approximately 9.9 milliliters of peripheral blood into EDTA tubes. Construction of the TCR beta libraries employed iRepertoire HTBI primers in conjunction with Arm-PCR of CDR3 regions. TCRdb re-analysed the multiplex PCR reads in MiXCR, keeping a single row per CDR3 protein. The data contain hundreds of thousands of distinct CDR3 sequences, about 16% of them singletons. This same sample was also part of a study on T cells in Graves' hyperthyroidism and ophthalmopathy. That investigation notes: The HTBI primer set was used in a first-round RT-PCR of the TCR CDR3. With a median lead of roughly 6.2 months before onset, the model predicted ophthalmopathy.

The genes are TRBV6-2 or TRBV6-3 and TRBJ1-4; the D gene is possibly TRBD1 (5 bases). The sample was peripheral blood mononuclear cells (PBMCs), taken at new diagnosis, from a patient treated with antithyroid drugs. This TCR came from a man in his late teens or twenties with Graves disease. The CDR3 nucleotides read TGTGCCAGCAGGGAACAGAGGGGTAATGAAAAACTGTTTTTT. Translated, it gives CASREQRGNEKLFF.